Presented here are 23 T cell receptor beta chains from one specimen sequenced in a study of CD8 T cells in ankylosing spondylitis. Study conclusions and caveats: Within ankylosing spondylitis blood, a TCR beta motif made up of seven to nine highly homologous variants appeared to be characteristic.

What these receptors recognize is not known. TCRdb itself ran the 5' RACE reads through MiXCR, one entry per CDR3 protein. The sample includes 700,000 or so distinct CDR3 sequences, 19% of them seen just once. Sequences were obtained from blood, either unsorted or a sorted T cell fraction (not recorded which). The receptor set was obtained from a male donor with ankylosing spondylitis.

The rearrangement joins TRBV18 to TRBJ1-2; 7 bases align to TRBD1. From germline, CDR1 is KGHSH and CDR2 LQKENI. V shed 0 bases and J 4 bases; nucleotides not matched to a gene: 8. The CDR3 is 16 residues long. CDR3 loop: CASSPPSTGIGYGYTF. As DNA, the CDR3 is TGTGCCAGCTCACCACCCTCGACAGGGATCGGCTATGGCTACACCTTC.

This clonotype was seen a few times. This sequence joins TRBV12-3 or TRBV12-4 and TRBJ2-1; D perhaps matches TRBD1 (6 bases). V lost 7 bases and J 4 bases, leaving 11 bases between the germline ends. The length of the CDR3 is 13 residues. In DNA, the CDR3 is TGTGCCAGCAAAACAGGGCCTTACAATGAGCAGTTCTTC. This translates into CASKTGPYNEQFF.

This clonotype was found many times. V gene TRBV5-1 combines with J gene TRBJ1-1; tentatively, D is TRBD1 (5 bases). The CDR3 has 14 amino acids. Trimming stripped 4 bases from V and 0 bases from J, with 10 bases between. Germline assignment: CDR1 SGHRS and CDR2 YFSETQ. The CDR3, as DNA: TGCGCCAGCAGCCCGGGACCGATGAACACTGAAGCTTTCTTT. It encodes CASSPGPMNTEAFF. The full variable domain, rest sourced from reference TRBV5-1 and TRBJ1-1, is KAGVTQTPRYLIKTRGQQVTLSCSPISGHRSVSWYQQTPGQGLQFLFEYFSETQRNKGNFPGRFSGRQFSNSRSEMNVSTLELGDSALYLCASSPGPMNTEAFFGQGTRLTVV.

The gene calls are TRBV20-1 and TRBJ1-3; D is possibly TRBD1 (6 bases). The CDR3 has 14 residues. In germline, CDR1 is DFQATT, CDR2 SNEGSKA (reference sequence). The V end was cut by 5 bases, the J end by 0 bases, with 11 bases between. DNA of the CDR3: TGCAGTGCTGCGACAGGCGCCTCTGGAAACACCATATATTTT. This translates into CSAATGASGNTIYF.

This clonotype has just a few counts. The chain couples TRBV5-1 to TRBJ2-5; a possible D gene is TRBD1 (5 bases). Trimming pared 2 bases from V and 5 bases from J, leaving 10 bases between. CDR1 and CDR2 from the germline V gene are SGHRS and YFSETQ. The CDR3 has 13 residues. CDR3: CASSFGAAETQYF. The CDR3, as DNA: TGCGCCAGCAGCTTTGGGGCTGCGGAGACCCAGTACTTC.

The rearrangement joins TRBV12-3 or TRBV12-4 to TRBJ1-5; D remains unclear. The V and J ends lost 3 bases and 6 bases respectively, with 9 bases between them. The CDR3 length is 13 residues. In DNA form, the CDR3 reads TGTGCCAGCAGTTTCGGGGAGGGTCAGCCCCAGCATTTT. It yields the protein CASSFGEGQPQHF.

This clonotype was picked up a small number of times. The chain carries TRBV28 and TRBJ2-5; 9 bases agree with TRBD1. Trimming cost V 4 bases and J 2 bases; bases outside gene matches: 5. This CDR3 has 15 residues. Looked up from germline, CDR1 is MDHEN and CDR2 is SYDVKM. The CDR3 sequence is CASSSPGTGQETQYF. CDR3 bases: TGTGCCAGCAGTTCACCCGGGACAGGGCAAGAGACCCAGTACTTC.

This clonotype appeared a few times. This chain joins TRBV12-3 or TRBV12-4 and TRBJ2-7, with 13 bases matching TRBD2. This CDR3 spans 16 amino acids. The trim removed 5 bases at V and 5 bases at J, leaving 9 bases unmatched. CDR3 DNA sequence: TGTGCCAGCAGTGGATGGACTAGCGGGAGACTTGACGAGCAGTACTTC. Amino acids: CASSGWTSGRLDEQYF.

This sequence joins TRBV7-8 and TRBJ2-1; the match to TRBD1 covers 9 bases. The CDR3 length is 14 residues. From germline, CDR1 is SGHVS and CDR2 FQNEAQ. V shed 5 bases, J shed 8 bases, and the junction held 7 bases outside the gene matches. The CDR3, as DNA: TGTGCCAGCAGCCGGGACAGGGTCGGGGATGAGCAGTTCTTC. This codes for CASSRDRVGDEQFF.

This clonotype was counted a few times. The chain recombines TRBV11-3 with TRBJ1-1; possibly TRBD1 for D (5 bases). This CDR3 comprises 15 residues. Per germline, CDR1 SGHNT and CDR2 YENEEA. Deletions cut 6 bases from V and 1 base from J, with 15 bases between. CDR3 DNA: TGTGCCAGCAGTAAAAACGGACAAAAGAACACTGAAGCTTTCTTT. Translation gives CASSKNGQKNTEAFF.

A word on this clonotype: Germline and junction disagree at one end, which may indicate a read error. The chain employs TRBV10-3 and TRBJ1-5; D call uncertain. Germline CDR1 reads ENHRY; CDR2 reads SYGVKD. This CDR3 region has 13 residues. CDR3 in amino acids: CAIKGTGSQPQHF. The CDR3 nucleotides read TGTGCAATCAAAGGTACGGGCTCTCAGCCCCAGCATTTT.

The chain links TRBV3-1 to TRBJ1-1, with TRBD1 matching over 7 bases. J lost 7 bases, V lost 2 bases, and 4 bases had no gene match. This CDR3 comprises 13 residues. Germline loops: CDR1 LGHDT, CDR2 YNNKEL (reference sequence). CDR3 in DNA: TGTGCCAGCAGCCAAAGGAGGACAGGTGAAGCTTTCTTT. This translates into CASSQRRTGEAFF. Drawing the rest from reference TRBV3-1 and TRBJ1-1, the complete variable domain is DTAVSQTPKYLVTQMGNDKSIKCEQNLGHDTMYWYKQDSKKFLKIMFSYNNKELIINETVPNRFSPKSPDKAHLNLHINSLELGDSAVYFCASSQRRTGEAFFGQGTRLTVV.

The chain carries TRBV6-1 and TRBJ1-4; D might be TRBD1 (5 bases). CDR3 length: 17 amino acids. The V gene's germline CDR1 is MNHNS and CDR2 SASEGT. The V end was cut by 6 bases, the J end by 11 bases, with 28 bases between. The CDR3 loop is CASSPLTPTGRGWKLFF. The DNA of the CDR3 is TGTGCCAGCAGCCCTCTTACCCCCACAGGCCGTGGTTGGAAACTGTTTTTT.

Only a few counts were recorded for this clonotype. V usage is TRBV11-1 and J usage is TRBJ1-1; TRBD1 is a possible D gene (5 bases). The germline CDR1 and CDR2 sequences are SGHAT and FQDESV (reference sequence). The CDR3 length is 13 residues. V lost 4 bases and J lost 4, with 10 bases in between. CDR3 coding DNA: TGTGCCAGCAGCTGGGGCCCGATCACTGAAGCTTTCTTT. Encoded protein: CASSWGPITEAFF.

The chain employs TRBV5-1 and TRBJ2-7; TRBD2 agrees at 7 bases. The junction had 12 bases not matched to a gene; V was cut back by 5 bases and J by 4 bases. Germline CDR1 is SGHRS and CDR2 is YFSETQ. The CDR3 runs to 15 residues. CDR3 sequence: CASSRMAGELYEQYF. DNA for the CDR3: TGCGCCAGCAGTCGGATGGCGGGAGAGTTATACGAGCAGTACTTC.

The J gene is TRBJ1-4, the V gene TRBV12-3 or TRBV12-4; tentatively, D is TRBD1 (5 bases). This CDR3 contains 13 residues. Trimming took 3 bases from V and 4 from J, leaving 6 bases between them. The CDR3 sequence is CASSLGVNEKLFF. The CDR3 region has the DNA TGTGCCAGCAGTTTGGGGGTTAATGAAAAACTGTTTTTT.

This clonotype occurred a few times. The chain couples TRBV11-2 to TRBJ1-6, with 8 bases matching TRBD1. V shed 2 bases, J shed 9 bases, and the junction held 9 bases outside the gene matches. Germline V gene lookup returns CDR1 SGHAT and CDR2 FQNNGV. The CDR3 runs 16 residues. CDR3 sequence: CASSLNSQGAASPLHF. DNA of the CDR3: TGTGCCAGCAGCTTAAACTCCCAGGGGGCGGCTTCACCCCTCCACTTT.

This clonotype turned up a few times. The chain combines TRBV20-1 with TRBJ1-1, with a tentative D call TRBD1 (6 bases). The CDR3 contains 14 residues. The V gene lost 1 base and the J gene lost 1 base, with 10 bases spanning the gap. Germline CDR1 and CDR2: DFQATT and SNEGSKA (reference sequence). The CDR3 region is CSARAGTSNTEAFF. Here the CDR3 DNA reads TGCAGTGCTAGAGCAGGGACATCGAACACTGAAGCTTTCTTT.

The rearrangement joins TRBV7-2 to TRBJ2-5, with a tentative D call TRBD2 (5 bases). Germline CDR1 and CDR2: SGHTA and FQGNSA. Trimming left V 1 base short and J 5 bases short, with 17 bases between. The CDR3 is made up of 16 amino acids. Written as DNA, the CDR3 is TGTGCCAGCAGCTTAGGCGGTAGGGCCTCGGGGGAGACCCAGTACTTC. This codes for CASSLGGRASGETQYF.

This clonotype was found a few times. The chain links TRBV20-1 to TRBJ2-7, with TRBD1 identical over 7 bases. V shed 1 base, J shed 2 bases, and the junction held 5 bases outside the gene matches. The CDR3 is 14 amino acids. Per the germline V gene, CDR1 is DFQATT and CDR2 is SNEGSKA (reference sequence). DNA of the CDR3: TGCAGTGCTAGAGTAGGGACAGAAGCCTACGAGCAGTACTTC. The encoded protein is CSARVGTEAYEQYF.

This clonotype came up a few times. This rearrangement joins TRBV5-1 to TRBJ1-2; no reliable D call. The germline CDR1 and CDR2 sequences are SGHRS and YFSETQ. The V end was cut by 5 bases, the J end by 6 bases, with 11 bases between. The CDR3 covers 12 residues. The CDR3 reads CASRIQSDGYTF. CDR3 coding DNA: TGCGCCAGCAGGATCCAGTCCGATGGCTACACCTTC.

The gene calls are TRBV20-1 and TRBJ2-7; D is ambiguous. The CDR3 is 15 residues long. V gave up 6 bases and J gave up 1 base, with 19 bases separating them. Germline assignment: CDR1 DFQATT and CDR2 SNEGSKA (reference sequence). The CDR3 coding sequence is TGCAGTGCCTGCAGCAAAACCTCAGGATCCTACGAGCAGTACTTC. Protein sequence: CSACSKTSGSYEQYF.

The genes are TRBV4-1 and TRBJ2-3; 8 bases are shared with TRBD1. V lost 10 bases to trimming and J lost 0 bases; unmatched junction nucleotides: 18. The germline CDR1 and CDR2 sequences are MGHRA and YSYEKL. The CDR3 consists of 18 residues. CDR3 amino acids: CANRPGQAFYSSTDTQYF. For the CDR3, the DNA is TGCGCCAACCGACCGGGACAGGCCTTTTATTCTAGCACAGATACGCAGTATTTT.